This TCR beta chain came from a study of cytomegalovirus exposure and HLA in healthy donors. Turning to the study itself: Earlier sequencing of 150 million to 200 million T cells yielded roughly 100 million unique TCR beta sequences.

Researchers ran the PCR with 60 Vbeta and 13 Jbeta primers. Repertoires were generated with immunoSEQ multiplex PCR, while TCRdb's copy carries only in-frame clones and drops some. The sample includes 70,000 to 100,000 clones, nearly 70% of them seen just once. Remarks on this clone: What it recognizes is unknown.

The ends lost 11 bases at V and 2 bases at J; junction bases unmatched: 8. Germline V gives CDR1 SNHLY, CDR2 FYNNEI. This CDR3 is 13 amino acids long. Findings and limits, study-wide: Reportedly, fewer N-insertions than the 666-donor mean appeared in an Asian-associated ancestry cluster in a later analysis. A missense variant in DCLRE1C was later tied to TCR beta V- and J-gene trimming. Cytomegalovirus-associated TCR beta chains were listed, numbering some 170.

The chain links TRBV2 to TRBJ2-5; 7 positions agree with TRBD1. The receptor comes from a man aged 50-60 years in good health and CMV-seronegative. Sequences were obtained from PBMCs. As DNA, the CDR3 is TGTGCCGGCTCCGGGACAGAGCAAGAGACCCAGTACTTC. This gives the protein CAGSGTEQETQYF.